The next 6 T cell receptor beta chains were all read from a single sample in a study of blood T cell repertoires in COVID-19. TCRdb keeps only in-frame clones here, not all; method: immunoSEQ multiplex PCR. The profile shows roughly 120,000 clones, roughly 79% of them singletons. The sequencing input was peripheral blood. Source of these receptors: a man between 65 and 85 years old with active or convalescent COVID-19.

The chain couples TRBV30 to TRBJ1-3; 11 nucleotides agree with TRBD1. The length of the CDR3 is 15 residues. Germline assignment: CDR1 GTSNPN and CDR2 SVGIG (reference sequence). The J segment lost 3 bases and the V segment lost 4 bases, leaving 5 bases of the junction unmatched. This CDR3 is CAWNPDRGLGNTIYF. As DNA, the CDR3 is TGTGCCTGGAATCCGGACAGGGGGCTTGGAAACACCATATATTTT. Drawing the rest from reference TRBV30 and TRBJ1-3, the complete variable domain is SQTIHQWPATLVQPVGSPLSLECTVEGTSNPNLYWYRQAAGRGLQLLFYSVGIGQISSEVPQNLSASRPQDRQFILSSKKLLLSDSGFYLCAWNPDRGLGNTIYFGEGSWLTVV.

The chain carries TRBV9 and TRBJ2-2; TRBD1 matches at 7 bases. The CDR3 length is 15 residues. Germline loops: CDR1 SGDLS, CDR2 YYNGEE. Trimming took 4 bases from V and 8 from J; bases not matched to a gene: 11. Here the CDR3 DNA reads TGTGCCAGCAGCCAGACAGGGACGCACGTGGGGGAGCTGTTTTTT. Its protein product is CASSQTGTHVGELFF. Using reference TRBV9 and TRBJ2-2 for the parts outside the CDR3, the full variable domain is DSGVTQTPKHLITATGQRVTLRCSPRSGDLSVYWYQQSLDQGLQFLIQYYNGEERAKGNILERFSAQQFPDLHSELNLSSLELGDSALYFCASSQTGTHVGELFFGEGSRLTVL.

This chain links TRBV5-6 with TRBJ2-5; D not resolved. The CDR3 has 12 residues. With 3 bases removed from V and 1 base from J, the gap between germline ends came to 4 bases. Germline V gene lookup returns CDR1 SGHDT and CDR2 YYEEEE. The CDR3 protein is CASSWSQETQYF. The DNA of the CDR3 is TGTGCCAGCAGCTGGAGCCAAGAGACCCAGTACTTC.

This clone was observed once. This chain links TRBV3-1 (or the pseudogene TRBV3-2) with TRBJ2-5; 9 nucleotides align to TRBD2. The CDR3 is made up of 14 amino acids. V gave up 5 bases and J gave up 3 bases; unmatched junction bases: 4. Germline CDR1 LGHDT, CDR2 YNNKEL (reference sequence). This CDR3 reads CASSSLAGKETQYF. CDR3 DNA sequence: TGTGCCAGCAGCTCCCTAGCGGGAAAAGAGACCCAGTACTTC.

This clone was observed a few times. The V call is TRBV3-1 (or the pseudogene TRBV3-2), the J call TRBJ2-7, with D tentatively TRBD1 (6 bases). Germline lookup yields CDR1 LGHDT and CDR2 YNNKEL (reference sequence). This CDR3 comprises 14 residues. Between the trimmed V and J ends, which lost 1 base and 1 base, there was a span of 8 bases. CDR3 DNA sequence: TGTGCCAGCAGCCAAGTGGGACAATCCTACGAGCAGTACTTC. Translation gives CASSQVGQSYEQYF.

The count of this clone is one. The rearrangement uses TRBV6-5 and TRBJ1-1; D possibly corresponds to TRBD1 (6 bases). This CDR3 is built from 16 residues. Germline V lookup: CDR1 MNHEY, CDR2 SVGAGI. Trimming left V 2 bases short and J 1 base short, with 14 bases between. The DNA of the CDR3 is TGTGCCAGCAGTTACGGGTTCGGGACACCGAACACTGAAGCTTTCTTT. Its translation: CASSYGFGTPNTEAFF.